One T cell receptor beta chain is described in this entry. Its antigen is as yet unknown. RNA transcripts served as the template for amplifying TCR beta CDR3 regions. The HTBI primer set was used in a first-round RT-PCR of the TCR CDR3. TCRdb reprocessed the multiplex PCR reads with MiXCR, giving one entry per CDR3 protein. The table includes about 710,000 distinct CDR3 sequences, roughly 15% detected once. The V and J ends lost 8 bases and 5 bases respectively, with 19 bases between them. This CDR3 has 14 amino acids. Germline-derived CDR1 and CDR2 are MDHEN and SYDVKM. The source of the sample is a study of T cells in Graves' hyperthyroidism and ophthalmopathy. About the research overall: Peripheral blood samples were taken at initial diagnosis, prior to any treatment.

This sample holds PBMCs from 10 ml fresh peripheral blood. Study results and limitations: Model output signaled ophthalmopathy a median around 6.9 months ahead of onset. Expanded thyroid clonotypes (above 0.001) were mostly also found in blood.

The receptor's source is a man between 18 and 35 years old with Graves' hyperthyroidism. Sequencing input: blood. The J gene is TRBJ2-7, the V gene TRBV28; tentatively, D is TRBD2 (7 bases). The CDR3, as DNA: TGTGCCAGCCCCCCCCTGGGGGGGCATAACGAGCAGTACTTC. Its translation is CASPPLGGHNEQYF.